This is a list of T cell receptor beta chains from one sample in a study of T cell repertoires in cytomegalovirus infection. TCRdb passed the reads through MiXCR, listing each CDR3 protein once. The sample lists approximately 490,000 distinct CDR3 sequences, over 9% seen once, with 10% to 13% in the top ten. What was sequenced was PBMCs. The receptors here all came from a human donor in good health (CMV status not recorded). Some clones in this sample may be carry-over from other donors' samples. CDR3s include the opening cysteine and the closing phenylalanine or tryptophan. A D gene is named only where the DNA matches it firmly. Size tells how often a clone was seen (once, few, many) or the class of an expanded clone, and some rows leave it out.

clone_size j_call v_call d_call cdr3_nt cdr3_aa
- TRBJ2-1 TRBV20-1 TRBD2 TGCAGTGCCCCTATAGCGGGAGGAATTCCTGAGCAGTTCTTC CSAPIAGGIPEQFF
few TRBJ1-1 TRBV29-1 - TGCAGCGTTGAACGGGGGCAGTCAGCTTTCTTT CSVERGQSAFF
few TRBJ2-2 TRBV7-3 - TGTGCCAGCAGCCGGGGACATAACACCGGGGAGCTGTTTTTT CASSRGHNTGELFF
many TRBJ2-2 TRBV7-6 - TGTGCCAGCAGCTTCTTTTTGAGGGGGGGACCCACCGGGGAGCTGTTTTTT CASSFFLRGGPTGELFF
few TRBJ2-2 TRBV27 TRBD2 TGTGCCAGCAGTTTAAGCGGGAGGGCCACCGGGGAGCTGTTTTTT CASSLSGRATGELFF
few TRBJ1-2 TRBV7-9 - TGTGCCAGCAGCGAAGGGATCTCGAGTATCCATGGCTACACCTTC CASSEGISSIHGYTF
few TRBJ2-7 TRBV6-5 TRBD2 TGTGCCAGCAGCCCCGGGACTAGCGGGAGTCGGGAGCAGTACTTC CASSPGTSGSREQYF
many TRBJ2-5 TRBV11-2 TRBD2 TGTGCCAGCAGCTCCCTCACCCCGACTAGCGGGAGGGAATTACAAGAGACCCAGTACTTC CASSSLTPTSGRELQETQYF
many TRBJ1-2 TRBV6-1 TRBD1 TGTGCCAGCACCCGCCGGACAGGGTGGAACTATGGCTACACCTTC CASTRRTGWNYGYTF
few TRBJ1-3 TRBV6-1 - TGTGCCAGCAGGCTCTCGTGGAGGGACGGAAACACCATATATTTT CASRLSWRDGNTIYF
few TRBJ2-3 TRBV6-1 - TGTGCCAGCAGCTCTACAGGGGAGGTCACAGATACGCAGTATTTT CASSSTGEVTDTQYF
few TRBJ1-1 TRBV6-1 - TGTGCCAGCACCTCGATCGTGGACACTGAAGCTTTCTTT CASTSIVDTEAFF
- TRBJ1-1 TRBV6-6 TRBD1 TGTGCCAGCAGTTACTCCGGGACAGGGACTGAAGCTTTCTTT CASSYSGTGTEAFF
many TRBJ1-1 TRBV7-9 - TGTGCCAGCAGCTTAGTGGACAGCCGGATTGAAGCTTTCTTT CASSLVDSRIEAFF
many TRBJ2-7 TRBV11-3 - TGTGCCAGCAGCATCGGGACTTACGGCGAGCAGTACTTC CASSIGTYGEQYF
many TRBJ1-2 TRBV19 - TGTGCCAGTAGTTTCCCTGGACGGGTTAGGGAAGGCTACACCTTC CASSFPGRVREGYTF
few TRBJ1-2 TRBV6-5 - TGTGCCAGCAGACGGACAGAGGGGGTTGGCTACACCTTC CASRRTEGVGYTF
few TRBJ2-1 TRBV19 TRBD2 TGTGCCAGTAGGACTAGCGGGAGCGATGAGCAGTTCTTC CASRTSGSDEQFF
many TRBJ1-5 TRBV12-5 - TGTGCTAGTGGTTTGGGGACCCCTCGAGGTCAGCCCCAGCATTTT CASGLGTPRGQPQHF
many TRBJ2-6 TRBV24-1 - TGTGCCACCAGTGATTCTCAGGTTTCTGGGGCCAACGTCCTGACTTTC CATSDSQVSGANVLTF
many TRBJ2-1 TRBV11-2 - TGTGCCAGCAGCTTAGGGCGCGGGGTCGACAATGAGCAGTTCTTC CASSLGRGVDNEQFF
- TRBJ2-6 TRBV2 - TGTGCCAGCAGTGCAGAAACCTCTGGGGCCAACGTCCTGACTTTC CASSAETSGANVLTF
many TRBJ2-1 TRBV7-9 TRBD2 TGTGCCAGCAGCTTGGTCGGGACTAGTCTTGAGCAGTTCTTC CASSLVGTSLEQFF
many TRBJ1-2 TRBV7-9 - TGTGCCAGCGGAGGAGGCGGGGACTATGGCTACACCTTC CASGGGGDYGYTF
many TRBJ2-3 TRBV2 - TGTGCCAGCAGTGGACCGGGCGGTCCAGATACGCAGTATTTT CASSGPGGPDTQYF
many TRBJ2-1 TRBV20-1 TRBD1 TGCAGTGTACCGCGTCGGGACAGGGGTTCCAATGAGCAGTTCTTC CSVPRRDRGSNEQFF
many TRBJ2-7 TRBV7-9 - TGTGCCAGCAGCCTAACCGCCGGGACAAAGAACGAGCAGTACTTC CASSLTAGTKNEQYF
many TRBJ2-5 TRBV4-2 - TGTGCCAGCAGCCAAGTTACGGCAGCCGCCGACCAAGAGACCCAGTACTTC CASSQVTAAADQETQYF
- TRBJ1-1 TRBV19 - TGTGCCAGTAGTATTCCGCGCCAAGCCGCTTTCTTT CASSIPRQAAFF
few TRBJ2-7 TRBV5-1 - TGCGCCAGCAGCGAACCCACAGGTTCCAACGAGCAGTACTTC CASSEPTGSNEQYF
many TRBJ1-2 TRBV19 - TGTGCCAGTAGTATACTTCAGGGCCAAAACTATGGCTACACCTTC CASSILQGQNYGYTF
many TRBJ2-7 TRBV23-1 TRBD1 TGCGCCAGCAGTATCCTACAGGGGTCCACCTACGAGCAGTACTTC CASSILQGSTYEQYF
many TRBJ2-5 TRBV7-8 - TGTGCCAGCAGCGGAGAGGAGGAGACCCAGTACTTC CASSGEEETQYF
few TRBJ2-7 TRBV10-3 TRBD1 TGTGCCACCCTGGACAGGGCCACTACCTACGAGCAGTACTTC CATLDRATTYEQYF
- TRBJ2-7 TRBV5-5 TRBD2 TGTGCCAGCAACCCCAGTAGCGGGAACTCCTACGAGCAGTACTTC CASNPSSGNSYEQYF
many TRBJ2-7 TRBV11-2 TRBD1 TGTGCCAGCAGCGGGTGGGACAGCTACGAGCAGTACTTC CASSGWDSYEQYF
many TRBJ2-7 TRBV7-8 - TGTGCCAGCAGTTTTATGACAGGCCCGACCTACGAGCAGTACTTC CASSFMTGPTYEQYF
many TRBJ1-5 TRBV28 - TGTGCCAGCCGTGAACAGGGCTACCAGCCCCAGCATTTT CASREQGYQPQHF
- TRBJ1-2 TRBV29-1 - TGCAGCGTTGGACCCCTTGAGGAACAGGGAGGTGGCTACACCTTC CSVGPLEEQGGGYTF
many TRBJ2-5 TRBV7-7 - TGTGCTAGCAGCAAGGACGGAGCCTTAGAGACCCAGTACTTC CASSKDGALETQYF
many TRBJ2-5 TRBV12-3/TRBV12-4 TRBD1 TGTGCCAGCAGTTTGGGACAGGGCCGGGAACAAGAGACCCAGTACTTC CASSLGQGREQETQYF
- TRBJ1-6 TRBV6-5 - TGTGCCAGCAAGAGACAGGATGATTCACCCCTCCACTTT CASKRQDDSPLHF
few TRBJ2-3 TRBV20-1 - TGCAGTGCTAGAGACCCCATGGGGGGAGATACGCAGTATTTT CSARDPMGGDTQYF
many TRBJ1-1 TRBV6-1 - TGTGCCCTCGCCCCTTTCGAAGCTTTCTTT CALAPFEAFF
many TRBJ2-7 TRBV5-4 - TGTGCCAGCAGCCAACCTGGGTATCGGGAGCAGTACTTC CASSQPGYREQYF
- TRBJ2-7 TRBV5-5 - TGTGCCAGCAGCTTGGCCCCAGGGACGGTTACCTACGAGCAGTACTTC CASSLAPGTVTYEQYF
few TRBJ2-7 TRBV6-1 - TGTGCCGCGCATTATCAGGGCGAGCAGTACTTC CAAHYQGEQYF
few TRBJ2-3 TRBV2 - TGTGCGCCCGGGGGTTTGGATACGCAGTATTTT CAPGGLDTQYF
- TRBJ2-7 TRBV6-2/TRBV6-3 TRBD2 TGTGCCAGCAGTTACCGGCGGGGGGGACACGAGCAGTACTTC CASSYRRGGHEQYF
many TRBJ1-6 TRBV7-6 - TGTGCCAGCAGCTTAGCGACGGGGGAAGGGTCACCCCTCCACTTT CASSLATGEGSPLHF
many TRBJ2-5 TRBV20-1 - TGCAGTGCTAGTGGTATTTCGATATACCAAGAGACCCAGTACTTC CSASGISIYQETQYF
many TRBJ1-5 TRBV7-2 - TGTGCCAGCAGTCCGGACGGTCTTATCAGCAATCAGCCCCAGCATTTT CASSPDGLISNQPQHF
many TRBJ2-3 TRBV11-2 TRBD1 TGTGCCAGCAGCAGGGGGACAGGAGGAACAGATACGCAGTATTTT CASSRGTGGTDTQYF
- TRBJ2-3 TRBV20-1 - TGCAGTGCTAGAGATCGTCTCCATGGGAGCACAGATACGCAGTATTTT CSARDRLHGSTDTQYF